The clone carrying this T cell receptor (beta chain) has a count of ten or more. Its matching antigen is unknown. Individual cDNA molecules received unique molecular identifiers during library preparation. TCRdb fed the 5' RACE reads into MiXCR, producing one record per CDR3 protein. This table has about 64,000 distinct CDR3 sequences, around 13% appearing once. This CDR3 is built from 12 residues. With 5 bases removed from V and 12 bases from J, the gap between germline ends came to 17 bases. Germline CDR1 is SGHVS and CDR2 is FNYEAQ. This sample is drawn from a study of early T cells in non-severe SARS-CoV-2 infection. Overall study: Chains from this unsorted whole-blood bulk RNA could not be paired. General study findings and limits: Missing private and CD4 specificities, VDJdb matching favored anti-spike CD8 responses.

This receptor was identified in an adult who was a healthcare worker with PCR-confirmed SARS-CoV-2 infection or an uninfected control (not recorded which). Sequencing input: whole blood. The rearrangement joins TRBV7-6 to TRBJ2-7, with a possible D match to TRBD2 (6 bases). The CDR3 DNA sequence: TGTGCCAGCAGCCCAGGCCCGGGGGTTTGGTACTTC. This gives the protein CASSPGPGVWYF.